This note documents a single T cell receptor (beta chain) sequence. The antigen is undetermined. A junction boundary mismatches the germline segment, possibly from a read error. This record comes from a study of tumor and adjacent non-tumor tissue in lung cancer. As for the study in general: Histology: 12 adenocarcinoma, a couple of squamous cell carcinoma, 1 small cell lung cancer. Study-level results: Tumor repertoires had a smaller top 100 clone share than normal lung.

This sample's RNA came from whole unsorted tissue. The normal lung tissue was taken more than 3 cm from the tumor edge. Chemotherapy-naive patients with new lung cancer underwent thoracic surgery in China, August–November 2014. The library came from three nested PCR rounds adapted from ARM-PCR protocols. MiXCR was run by TCRdb on the multiplex PCR reads, yielding one entry per CDR3 protein. The data contain around 80,000 distinct CDR3 sequences, over 65% of them seen just once; the ten biggest clones take up about two fifths. The CDR3 totals 15 residues. Germline CDR1 is MGHRA and CDR2 is YSYEKL. The sequencing sample was made of distant non-tumor lung tissue. The clonotype comes from a man aged 70 or older with non-small cell lung cancer. This chain links TRBV4-1 with TRBJ2-2, with D maybe TRBD1 (8 bases). The CDR3 is CASSRGQGGTGEMFF. The CDR3 nucleotides read TGCGCCAGCAGCCGAGGACAGGGAGGGACCGGGGAGATGTTTTTT.